This T cell receptor beta chain derives from a study of blood T cell repertoires in COVID-19. The wider study: Sources were T cells, B-cell-depleted T cells, or PBMCs; the material itself was cDNA or gDNA.

CDR1 KGHDR and CDR2 SFDVKD come from the germline V gene. V lost 9 bases to trimming and J lost 8 bases; unmatched junction nucleotides: 9. The CDR3 is 14 amino acids. Per the study methods: Estimation of nucleated cell counts was performed using reference gene primer amplification. The assay was immunoSEQ multiplex PCR, and TCRdb's table has in-frame clones only and misses some. D and trimming come from the DNA, and the V and J calls and clone size come from that table. The data hold more than 35,000 clones, with 75% to 90% observed a single time. The chain is built from TRBV24-1 and TRBJ2-1; 10 positions agree with TRBD2. The TCR sequence derives from a man in his fifties or sixties with acute or convalescent COVID-19. The sample was peripheral blood. CDR3 nucleotides: TGTGCCACCGGTTCCTTAGCGGGAGGCTATGAGCAGTTCTTC. Translating gives CATGSLAGGYEQFF.